Below are 30 T cell receptor beta chains sequenced from a single sample in a study of OX40 agonist ivuxolimab in advanced cancers. Some clones are missing from TCRdb's copy, which holds only in-frame ones; the method was immunoSEQ multiplex PCR. The table includes around 100,000 clones, 90% detected once. The sequencing here drew on CD4+ or CD8+ T cells sorted from blood, taken in a trial of the OX40 agonist ivuxolimab. All receptors derive from an adult with an advanced solid tumor such as melanoma, head and neck, liver or kidney cancer.

The V gene is TRBV5-4, the J gene TRBJ2-2; the match to TRBD1 covers 9 bases. The germline gives CDR1 SGHNT, CDR2 YYREEE (reference sequence). The V gene end was trimmed by 4 bases and the J gene end by 5 bases; junction bases not matched to a gene: 6. The CDR3 is 15 amino acids. The CDR3 sequence: CASSPGQGRTGELFF. In nucleotides, the CDR3 is TGTGCCAGCAGCCCCGGACAGGGGAGGACCGGGGAGCTGTTTTTT.

This rearrangement joins TRBV18 to TRBJ2-2; D is ambiguous. CDR1 is KGHSH, CDR2 LQKENI, per germline. V shed 2 bases and J shed 6 bases, with 4 bases lying between them. The CDR3 runs to 12 residues. CDR3 sequence: CASSPGPGELFF. For the CDR3, the DNA is TGTGCCAGCTCACCAGGGCCCGGGGAGCTGTTTTTT.

This rearrangement joins TRBV7-9 to TRBJ1-3; D unresolved. The germline gives CDR1 SEHNR, CDR2 FQNEAQ (reference sequence). Trimming took 3 bases from V and 0 from J, leaving 6 bases between them. The CDR3 runs to 14 residues. DNA of the CDR3: TGTGCCAGCAGCTTTTTGATCTCTGGAAACACCATATATTTT. Encoded protein: CASSFLISGNTIYF.

This rearrangement joins TRBV11-2 to TRBJ2-2, with D perhaps TRBD1 (6 bases). V was cut by 1 base and J by 7 bases, with 13 bases left in between. Germline V gene lookup returns CDR1 SGHAT and CDR2 FQNNGV. This CDR3 is built from 15 residues. Here the CDR3 DNA reads TGTGCCAGCAGCTTAGTTATGGGGGCTGACGGGGAGCTGTTTTTT. This encodes CASSLVMGADGELFF.

The V and J genes are TRBV19 and TRBJ2-1, with D maybe TRBD2 (5 bases). V shed 1 base and J shed 4 bases, with 11 bases lying between them. From germline, CDR1 is LNHDA and CDR2 SQIVND (reference sequence). The CDR3 is 15 residues long. The CDR3 loop reads CASSIVPGMYNEQFF. The CDR3 DNA follows: TGTGCCAGTAGTATAGTACCGGGAATGTACAATGAGCAGTTCTTC.

This clone came up a few times. The chain uses TRBV2 and TRBJ2-7; 9 nucleotides align to TRBD1. This CDR3 region has 13 residues. CDR1 is SNHLY, CDR2 FYNNEI, per germline. The J segment lost 3 bases and the V segment lost 6 bases, leaving 3 bases of the junction unmatched. The CDR3 nucleotides read TGTGCCAGCAGCCGGGACAGGGACTACGAGCAGTACTTC. Residues: CASSRDRDYEQYF.

The chain couples TRBV11-3 to TRBJ2-3; a possible D gene is TRBD1 (6 bases). The CDR3 length is 15 residues. In germline, CDR1 is SGHNT, CDR2 YENEEA. The V and J ends lost 6 bases and 6 bases respectively, with 19 bases between them. CDR3: CASSAQQGSVDTQYF. The CDR3 DNA follows: TGTGCCAGCAGTGCTCAACAGGGTTCGGTCGATACGCAGTATTTT.

Comment on this clone: An end of the junction does not agree with germline; a read error may underlie this. This rearrangement joins TRBV19 to TRBJ2-3; TRBD2 matches 7 bases. Germline lookup yields CDR1 LNHDA and CDR2 SQIVND (reference sequence). The CDR3 extends over 14 amino acids. The chain's CDR3 is CASSISGASGEPQF. The CDR3 DNA reads TGTGCCAGTAGTATAAGTGGGGCTAGCGGCGAACCCCAGTTT. Using reference TRBV19 and TRBJ2-3 for the parts outside the CDR3, the full variable domain is DGGITQSPKYLFRKEGQNVTLSCEQNLNHDAMYWYRQDPGQGLRLIYYSQIVNDFQKGDIAEGYSVSREKKESFPLTVTSAQKNPTAFYLCASSISGASGEPQFGPGTRLTVL.

The chain links TRBV6-6 to TRBJ1-1; D uncertain. The germline V and J ends were trimmed by 0 bases and 9 bases, with 11 bases remaining between them. The V gene's germline CDR1 is MNHNY and CDR2 SVGAGI (reference sequence). The CDR3 is made up of 13 amino acids. Written as DNA, the CDR3 is TGTGCCAGCAGTTACTCAGGGCAGGCTCAAGCTTTCTTT. It translates to CASSYSGQAQAFF.

Only one count was recorded for this clone. V is TRBV11-3 and J is TRBJ2-5; D is uncertain. The CDR3 contains 14 residues. V lost 0 bases to trimming and J lost 2 bases, with 7 bases between them. The germline gives CDR1 SGHNT, CDR2 YENEEA. The CDR3 DNA reads as TGTGCCAGCAGCTTAGACGGCAGGCAAGAGACCCAGTACTTC. As protein: CASSLDGRQETQYF.

The gene calls are TRBV7-9 and TRBJ1-3, with D tentatively TRBD1 (5 bases). Germline assignment: CDR1 SEHNR and CDR2 FQNEAQ (reference sequence). V shed 6 bases and J shed 2 bases, with 14 bases lying between them. The CDR3 has 15 amino acids. The chain's CDR3 is CASRPTQGPGNTIYF. CDR3 coding DNA: TGTGCCAGCAGACCAACCCAGGGTCCTGGAAACACCATATATTTT.

The rearrangement uses TRBV11-1 and TRBJ2-7; either TRBD1 or TRBD2 may fit D (5 bases each). Germline CDR1 and CDR2: SGHAT and FQDESV (reference sequence). V was pared by 0 bases and J by 7 bases, with 10 bases between. The CDR3 has 13 amino acids. The CDR3, as DNA: TGTGCCAGCAGCTTAGCGGGGGATGGAGAGCAGTACTTC. Its translation: CASSLAGDGEQYF.

V is TRBV4-2 and J is TRBJ2-4, with 8 positions matching TRBD1. Germline CDR1 LGHNA, CDR2 YNFKEQ. The CDR3 runs to 18 residues. The junction had 12 bases not matched to a gene; V was cut back by 1 base and J by 4 bases. In DNA, the CDR3 is TGTGCCAGCAGCCAAGTTCAGGGGGCGTCGGGTAAGAAAAACATTCAGTACTTC. It translates to CASSQVQGASGKKNIQYF.

V is TRBV27 and J is TRBJ1-1; a possible D gene is TRBD1 (5 bases). Germline V lookup: CDR1 MNHEY, CDR2 SMNVEV (reference sequence). With 0 bases removed from V and 0 bases from J, the gap between germline ends came to 8 bases. This CDR3 contains 15 residues. CDR3 nucleotide sequence: TGTGCCAGCAGTTTATCCGGGACCGTGAACACTGAAGCTTTCTTT. Translated, it gives CASSLSGTVNTEAFF.

This rearrangement joins TRBV5-1 to TRBJ1-2; tentative D call: TRBD1 (5 bases). There are 16 residues in the CDR3. Trimming took 0 bases from V and 0 from J, leaving 12 bases between them. CDR1 SGHRS and CDR2 YFSETQ come from the germline V gene. CDR3 DNA sequence: TGCGCCAGCAGCTTGGTTTCGGGGGTAGCTAACTATGGCTACACCTTC. Translation gives CASSLVSGVANYGYTF.

This sequence joins TRBV28 and TRBJ2-3, with 9 bases lining up with TRBD2. CDR3 length equals 13 residues. The junction had 1 base not matched to a gene; V was cut back by 6 bases and J by 3 bases. From germline, CDR1 is MDHEN and CDR2 SYDVKM. CDR3 DNA sequence: TGTGCCAGCAGAGGACTAGCGACAGATACGCAGTATTTT. Its protein product is CASRGLATDTQYF.

With respect to this clone: Other nucleotide sequences in the sample specify the same CDR3. The chain combines TRBV30 with TRBJ2-3; the match to TRBD1 covers 8 bases. Trimming at V came to 3 bases and at J to 3 bases, leaving 8 bases not matched to a gene. The germline V gene encodes CDR1 GTSNPN and CDR2 SVGIG (reference sequence). The CDR3 has 15 residues. Here the CDR3 DNA reads TGTGCCTGGAGCCCGAGACAGGGGCGGACAGATACGCAGTATTTT. It translates to CAWSPRQGRTDTQYF.

The chain has TRBV5-1 and TRBJ2-6, with a tentative D call TRBD1 (5 bases). The CDR3 loop spans 14 amino acids. V was cut by 6 bases and J by 1 base, with 8 bases left in between. Germline V gene sequence: CDR1 SGHRS, CDR2 YFSETQ. The chain's CDR3 is CASTTASGANVLTF. The CDR3, as DNA: TGCGCCAGCACGACAGCATCTGGGGCCAACGTCCTGACTTTC.

The V and J genes are TRBV7-2 and TRBJ2-1; the match to TRBD2 covers 9 bases. V gave up 6 bases and J gave up 6 bases; unmatched junction bases: 18. From germline, CDR1 is SGHTA and CDR2 FQGNSA. The CDR3 is 18 amino acids. The CDR3 loop is CASRPHIGGAGGLNEQFF. For the CDR3, the DNA is TGTGCCAGCAGACCACACATTGGTGGGGCGGGAGGGCTCAATGAGCAGTTCTTC.

The chain couples TRBV28 to TRBJ2-1, with 10 nucleotides matching TRBD2. V shed 6 bases and J 7 bases; nucleotides not matched to a gene: 6. This CDR3 comprises 14 residues. CDR1 and CDR2 (germline): MDHEN, SYDVKM. Written as DNA, the CDR3 is TGTGCCAGCAGCTCGACTAGCGGGCCTAATGAGCAGTTCTTC. Protein sequence: CASSSTSGPNEQFF.

The V gene is TRBV4-3, the J gene TRBJ1-4, with TRBD1 identical over 7 bases. After removal of 4 bases from V and 7 bases from J, the junction contained 6 bases not matched to a gene. Per the germline V gene, CDR1 is LGHNA and CDR2 is YSLEER. The CDR3 has 14 residues. The DNA for the CDR3 is TGCGCCAGCAGCCCGACAGGGCGTCTTGAAAAACTGTTTTTT. It is translated as CASSPTGRLEKLFF.

The chain has TRBV18 and TRBJ2-4; D gene uncertain. Trimming removed 5 bases from V and 3 bases from J, with 17 bases in between. In germline, CDR1 is KGHSH, CDR2 LQKENI. The CDR3 runs 16 residues. The CDR3 nucleotides are TGTGCCAGCTCAAGTATCGACCTGTTGGTCAAAAACATTCAGTACTTC. Translated, it gives CASSSIDLLVKNIQYF.

This chain links TRBV9 with TRBJ1-2; possibly TRBD1 for D (6 bases). Trimming took 4 bases from V and 4 from J, leaving 14 bases between them. The length of the CDR3 is 14 residues. Germline V CDR1 and CDR2: SGDLS, YYNGEE. For the CDR3, the DNA is TGTGCCAGCAGCCCCACACAGGGTGCCTATGGCTACACCTTC. Its translation is CASSPTQGAYGYTF.

This chain connects TRBV5-1 to TRBJ1-5; the D gene is possibly TRBD1 (6 bases). The length of the CDR3 is 14 residues. Germline loops: CDR1 SGHRS, CDR2 YFSETQ. V gave up 4 bases and J gave up 2 bases, with 10 bases separating them. The CDR3 coding sequence is TGCGCCAGCAGCGTGGACAGTGGCAATCAGCCCCAGCATTTT. Protein product: CASSVDSGNQPQHF.

CDR3 sequence: CASSEAGGRGFRSGEQYF. For the CDR3, the DNA is TGTGCCAGCAGTGAAGCAGGTGGCAGGGGGTTCAGGTCAGGCGAGCAGTACTTC. The chain couples TRBV2 to TRBJ2-7; 7 nucleotides agree with TRBD1. The V gene's germline CDR1 is SNHLY and CDR2 FYNNEI. The ends lost 0 bases at V and 6 bases at J; junction bases unmatched: 17. The CDR3 spans 18 residues.

The chain joins TRBV15 to TRBJ2-3; tentatively, D is TRBD1 or TRBD2 (5 bases each). Germline V lookup: CDR1 LNHNV, CDR2 YYDKDF (reference sequence). This CDR3 spans 14 amino acids. V shed 2 bases and J shed 9 bases, with 15 bases lying between them. Here the CDR3 reads CATSRQGEGMTQYF. Here the CDR3 DNA reads TGTGCCACCAGCAGACAGGGTGAGGGAATGACGCAGTATTTT.

The V and J genes are TRBV18 and TRBJ1-4; D remains ambiguous. The CDR3 runs 13 residues. Germline CDR1 and CDR2: KGHSH and LQKENI. Between the trimmed V and J ends, which lost 8 bases and 3 bases, there was a span of 10 bases. The CDR3 DNA sequence: TGTGCCAGCCACGGTGGAGCTAATGAAAAACTGTTTTTT. It translates to CASHGGANEKLFF. Full variable domain (rest looked up from reference TRBV18 and TRBJ1-4): NAGVMQNPRHLVRRRGQEARLRCSPMKGHSHVYWYRQLPEEGLKFMVYLQKENIIDESGMPKERFSAEFPKEGPSILRIQQVVRGDSAAYFCASHGGANEKLFFGSGTQLSVL.

This clone has a handful of counts. The chain recombines TRBV4-2 with TRBJ2-3; D is unclear. CDR3 length: 15 amino acids. The V gene's germline CDR1 is LGHNA and CDR2 YNFKEQ. Deletions cut 1 base from V and 3 bases from J, with 11 bases between. The CDR3, as DNA: TGTGCCAGCAGCCAAGGCACTCGTGGGACAGATACGCAGTATTTT. It yields the protein CASSQGTRGTDTQYF.

CDR3 sequence reads: CASSLEMGRSEAFF. CDR3 DNA sequence: TGCGCCAGCAGCTTGGAAATGGGGAGGTCTGAAGCTTTCTTT. This chain joins TRBV5-1 and TRBJ1-1, with no clear D. Deletions cut 0 bases from V and 6 bases from J, with 12 bases between. This CDR3 contains 14 residues. The germline gives CDR1 SGHRS, CDR2 YFSETQ.

The chain couples TRBV2 to TRBJ1-3; D remains ambiguous. Germline V gene lookup returns CDR1 SNHLY and CDR2 FYNNEI. The V end lost 1 base, the J end lost 0 bases, and 7 bases lay between the germline ends. The CDR3 covers 15 residues. This CDR3 is CASSEGGYSGNTIYF. The CDR3 DNA follows: TGTGCCAGCAGTGAAGGAGGATACTCTGGAAACACCATATATTTT.